Given below is one TCR beta chain in context. Its antigen is still unknown. This entry belongs to a study of cytomegalovirus exposure and HLA in healthy donors. Study results and caveats: Both high specificity and high sensitivity reportedly marked the classifier's diagnosis of cytomegalovirus status. Researchers catalogued 160 or so TCR beta chains as cytomegalovirus-associated.

With 5 bases removed from V and 6 bases from J, the gap between germline ends came to 17 bases. This CDR3 region has 15 residues. Germline CDR1 is MDHEN and CDR2 is SYDVKM. Sequenced by immunoSEQ multiplex PCR; TCRdb stores in-frame clones only, minus some. This sample yields about 160,000 clones, of which roughly 91% are seen a single time; roughly 3% belongs to the top ten. This chain connects TRBV28 to TRBJ1-5, with D possibly matching TRBD1 (5 bases). The sample was PBMCs. This TCR came from a man between 18 and 35 years old in good health and CMV-seronegative. For the CDR3, the DNA is TGTGCCAGCAGTATCGACACAGGTCAAGGTCAGCCCCAGCATTTT. Translation: CASSIDTGQGQPQHF.